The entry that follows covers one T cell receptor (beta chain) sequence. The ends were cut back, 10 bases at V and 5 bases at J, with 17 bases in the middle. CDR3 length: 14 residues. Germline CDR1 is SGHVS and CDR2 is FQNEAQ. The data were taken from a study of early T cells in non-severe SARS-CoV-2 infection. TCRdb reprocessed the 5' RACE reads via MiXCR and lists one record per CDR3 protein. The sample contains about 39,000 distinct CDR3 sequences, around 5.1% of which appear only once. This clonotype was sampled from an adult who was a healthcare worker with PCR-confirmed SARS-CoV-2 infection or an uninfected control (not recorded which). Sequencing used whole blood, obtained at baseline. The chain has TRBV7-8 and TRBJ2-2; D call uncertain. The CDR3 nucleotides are TGTGCCACCTACTTTAGGGCCGGGACCGGGGAGCTGTTTTTT. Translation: CATYFRAGTGELFF.